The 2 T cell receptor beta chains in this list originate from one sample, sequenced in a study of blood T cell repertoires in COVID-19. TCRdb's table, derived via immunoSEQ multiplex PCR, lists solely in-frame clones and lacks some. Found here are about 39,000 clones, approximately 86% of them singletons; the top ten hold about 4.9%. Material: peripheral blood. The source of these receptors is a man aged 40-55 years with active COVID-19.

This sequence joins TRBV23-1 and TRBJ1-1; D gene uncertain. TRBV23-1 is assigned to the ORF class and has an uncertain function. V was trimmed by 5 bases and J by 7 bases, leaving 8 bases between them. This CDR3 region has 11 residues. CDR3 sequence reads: CASSTDIEAFF. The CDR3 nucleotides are TGCGCCAGCAGTACCGACATTGAAGCTTTCTTT.

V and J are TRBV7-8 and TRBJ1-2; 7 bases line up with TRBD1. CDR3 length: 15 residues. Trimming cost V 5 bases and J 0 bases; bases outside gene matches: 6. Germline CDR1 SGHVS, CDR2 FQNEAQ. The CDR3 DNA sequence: TGTGCCAGCAGCCAAAGGGGGACAGCTAACTATGGCTACACCTTC. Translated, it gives CASSQRGTANYGYTF.